This T cell receptor beta chain was recorded in a study of Ad26.COV2.S vaccination and SARS-CoV-2 variants. Regarding the study as a whole: Comparable non-spike TCR breadth was observed in vaccine and placebo recipients.

The data were produced by immunoSEQ multiplex PCR, yet TCRdb's version contains in-frame clones alone and is incomplete. The sample has 85,000 to 95,000 clones; approximately 81% are singletons. A note on this clone: Antigen unknown.

The CDR3 is made up of 11 amino acids. Germline CDR1 DFQATT, CDR2 SNEGSKA (reference sequence). V lost 3 bases and J lost 5, with 5 bases in between. The sequence was obtained from a human donor who had recovered from COVID-19. The sequencing used peripheral blood, collected after recovery from COVID-19. This chain uses TRBV20-1 with TRBJ2-1; no clear D. For the CDR3, the DNA is TGCAGTGCTAGTGCGGACAATGAGCAGTTCTTC. It yields the protein CSASADNEQFF.